These T cell receptor beta chains were read from a single sample in a study of blood T cells in healthy people across ages. TCRdb independently ran MiXCR on the 5' RACE reads; one entry per CDR3 protein. In the table there are some 1,000,000 distinct CDR3 sequences, approximately 26% of which are singletons. These data are also associated with another study on T cells of mothers and their children.

The sequenced material came from blood. Source of these receptors: a girl aged 2 to 9 in good health. CDR3s include the opening cysteine and the closing phenylalanine or tryptophan. The D gene is left open where the match is weak. Only some rows state a clone size, as once, few, many or a class for expanded clones.

J,D,size,V,CDR3,DNA
TRBJ2-4,NA,few,TRBV6-2/TRBV6-3,CASRGLGAKNIQYF,TGTGCCAGCAGGGGGCTGGGGGCCAAAAACATTCAGTACTTC
TRBJ2-1,TRBD2,NA,TRBV5-1,CASSLVGTRGNNEQFF,TGCGCCAGCAGCTTGGTGGGGACTAGGGGTAACAATGAGCAGTTCTTC
TRBJ2-5,TRBD2,few,TRBV7-2,CASRVTSGIGETQYF,TGTGCCAGCAGGGTCACTAGCGGGATAGGAGAGACCCAGTACTTC
TRBJ1-2,TRBD1,few,TRBV4-3,CASSQEGAGYTF,TGCGCCAGCAGCCAGGAGGGGGCTGGCTACACCTTC
TRBJ1-6,NA,NA,TRBV13,CASSFQTADSPLHF,TGTGCCAGCAGCTTCCAGACAGCTGATTCACCCCTCCACTTT
TRBJ2-2,NA,few,TRBV7-2,CASSPPSRMDTGELFF,TGTGCCAGTAGCCCACCGTCTAGGATGGACACCGGGGAGCTGTTTTTT
TRBJ2-2,NA,few,TRBV5-1,CASSLLSIQHTGELFF,TGCGCCAGCAGCTTGTTATCCATCCAGCACACCGGGGAGCTGTTTTTT
TRBJ2-1,NA,NA,TRBV6-5,CASSLQGLANNEQFF,TGTGCCAGCAGCCTCCAGGGATTGGCAAACAATGAGCAGTTCTTC
TRBJ2-5,NA,NA,TRBV12-5,CASGPIAEETQYF,TGTGCTAGTGGTCCCATAGCGGAAGAGACCCAGTACTTC
TRBJ2-5,NA,NA,TRBV29-1,CSVEPFPGYEQHF,TGCAGCGTTGAACCATTCCCCGGCTACGAGCAGCACTTC
TRBJ1-5,NA,few,TRBV29-1,CLEFSNQPQHF,TGCCTAGAATTTAGCAATCAGCCCCAGCATTTT
TRBJ1-1,NA,few,TRBV7-6,CASSVTGTENTEAFF,TGTGCCAGCAGCGTCACCGGGACGGAGAACACTGAAGCTTTCTTT
TRBJ1-4,NA,NA,TRBV7-2,CASSFIAATNEKLFF,TGTGCCAGCAGCTTTATAGCTGCAACTAATGAAAAACTGTTTTTT
TRBJ2-5,NA,once,TRBV29-1,CSVLLGRETQYF,TGCAGCGTTCTCCTAGGAAGGGAGACCCAGTACTTC
TRBJ1-1,NA,NA,TRBV10-3,CAISEPGRVNTEAFF,TGTGCCATCAGTGAGCCGGGACGGGTGAACACTGAAGCTTTCTTT
TRBJ2-5,NA,NA,TRBV5-1,CASKSDWAETQYF,TGCGCCAGCAAATCGGATTGGGCCGAGACCCAGTACTTC
TRBJ1-2,TRBD1,NA,TRBV6-6,CASRFVGQGLYGYTF,TGTGCCAGCAGGTTTGTCGGACAGGGACTCTATGGCTACACCTTC
TRBJ1-2,NA,NA,TRBV28,CASSPFRGVGYTF,TGTGCCAGCAGCCCTTTCAGGGGCGTCGGCTACACCTTC
TRBJ2-3,NA,few,TRBV5-4,CASSSLSFGTDTQYF,TGTGCCAGCAGCTCCTTAAGTTTTGGGACAGATACGCAGTATTTT
TRBJ1-1,NA,NA,TRBV29-1,CSVEEPGGVNVEAFF,TGCAGCGTTGAAGAACCCGGAGGGGTTAACGTTGAAGCTTTCTTT
TRBJ1-5,TRBD1,few,TRBV12-3/TRBV12-4,CASSPRTGAQPQHF,TGTGCCAGCAGTCCCAGGACAGGGGCTCAGCCCCAGCATTTT
TRBJ2-5,NA,NA,TRBV5-1,CASVSDSPGGETQYF,TGCGCCAGCGTAAGTGACAGCCCCGGGGGCGAGACCCAGTACTTC
TRBJ2-4,NA,few,TRBV6-5,CASSYSGIQYF,TGTGCCAGCAGTTACTCGGGAATTCAGTACTTC
TRBJ2-7,NA,once,TRBV21-1,CASSKKDRDSSYEQYF,TGTGCCAGCAGCAAAAAAGACCGGGACAGCAGCTACGAGCAGTACTTC
TRBJ1-1,NA,NA,TRBV4-1,CASSHHRATESF,TGCGCCAGCAGCCACCATCGGGCGACAGAATCATTT
TRBJ2-6,NA,few,TRBV12-5,CASGSFGTGANVLTF,TGTGCTAGTGGTTCATTCGGAACTGGGGCCAACGTCCTGACTTTC
TRBJ2-2,NA,NA,TRBV4-1,CASSQEGPGHTGELFF,TGTGCCAGCAGCCAAGAGGGTCCAGGGCACACCGGGGAGCTGTTTTTT
TRBJ2-3,TRBD2,few,TRBV29-1,CSVAGGSGTDTQYF,TGCAGCGTTGCAGGCGGGAGCGGAACAGATACGCAGTATTTT
TRBJ2-7,TRBD2,few,TRBV11-2,CASSFLAGGPRSYEQYF,TGTGCCAGCAGCTTTCTAGCGGGAGGCCCTCGCTCCTACGAGCAGTACTTC
TRBJ2-7,NA,NA,TRBV13,CASSEMGPQRAYEQYF,TGTGCCAGCAGCGAGATGGGGCCCCAGAGGGCCTACGAGCAGTACTTC
TRBJ1-1,NA,NA,TRBV2,CASSALGGYTEAFF,TGTGCCAGCAGCGCCCTAGGGGGTTATACTGAAGCTTTCTTT
TRBJ2-3,TRBD2,few,TRBV29-1,CSVGLAGGADTQYF,TGCAGCGTTGGACTAGCGGGAGGGGCAGATACGCAGTATTTT
TRBJ2-7,NA,few,TRBV29-1,CSVEHRAYEQYF,TGCAGCGTTGAGCACAGGGCCTACGAGCAGTACTTC
TRBJ2-7,TRBD1,few,TRBV29-1,CSVEGPGQGAVYEQYF,TGCAGCGTTGAAGGTCCGGGACAGGGGGCAGTTTACGAGCAGTACTTC
TRBJ2-7,TRBD2,NA,TRBV20-1,CSARFGGGRSYEQYF,TGCAGTGCTAGATTTGGGGGGGGGAGGTCCTACGAGCAGTACTTC
TRBJ1-3,NA,few,TRBV4-1,CASNPSSSGNTMYF,TGCGCCAGCAACCCCTCGAGCTCTGGAAACACCATGTATTTT
TRBJ2-4,NA,few,TRBV20-1,CSAGSKNIQYF,TGCAGTGCAGGGTCCAAAAACATTCAGTACTTC
TRBJ2-1,TRBD2,NA,TRBV20-1,CSARSLAGGHYNEQFF,TGCAGTGCTAGGTCCCTAGCGGGGGGGCACTACAATGAGCAGTTCTTC
TRBJ2-5,NA,NA,TRBV10-3,CAISESRGYQETQYF,TGTGCCATCAGTGAGTCGCGAGGGTACCAAGAGACCCAGTACTTC